This TCR beta chain came from a study of blood T cells in healthy people across ages. V was cut by 1 base and J by 0 bases, with 22 bases left in between. The germline gives CDR1 SQVTM, CDR2 ANQGSEA. This CDR3 is built from 18 residues. About 10 milliliters of peripheral blood were drawn from each donor. Alongside a J-beta primer mix, a sample-barcoded 5' primer served in a second PCR lasting roughly 6 to 11 cycles. TCRdb fed the 5' RACE reads into MiXCR, producing one record per CDR3 protein. This sample has 1.4 million or so distinct CDR3 sequences, with under 55% found just once. This chain connects TRBV29-1 to TRBJ2-7; no reliable D call. Source material: blood. The receptor's source is a woman under 30 in good health. The DNA for the CDR3 is TGCAGCGTTGAAGGCTTTTTTCCGGGCCCTCCCCGCTCCTACGAGCAGTACTTC. Translating it yields CSVEGFFPGPPRSYEQYF.